These T cell receptor beta chains were read from a single sample in a study of CXCR3-negative and CXCR3-positive naive CD8 T cells. TCRdb reworked the 5' RACE reads into one entry per CDR3 protein, no DNA. The sample holds under 150,000 distinct CDR3 sequences. The source material was naive CXCR3+ CD8+ T cells from blood. These receptors all come from a human donor in good health. Some clones in this sample may be carry-over from other donors' samples. CDR3s include the opening cysteine and the closing phenylalanine or tryptophan.

CDR3 protein	V gene	J gene
CASTPTGGLENTGELFF	TRBV6-6	TRBJ2-2
CATSRGLARSSPLHF	TRBV15	TRBJ1-6
CASRIADHKTYEQYF	TRBV19	TRBJ2-7
CASSVDYEETQYF	TRBV9	TRBJ2-5
CAWTTGQGRTEAFF	TRBV30	TRBJ1-1
CASSTYRGLTDTQYF	TRBV11-3	TRBJ2-3
CASSQEWADMNTEAFF	TRBV4-2	TRBJ1-1
CAWSVLYEQYF	TRBV30	TRBJ2-7
CSARDLHSLVNEQFF	TRBV20-1	TRBJ2-1
CASSLPGRSLLF	TRBV27	TRBJ2-1
CASRPGLLWGEQFF	TRBV27	TRBJ2-1
CASIPTSGGGDTQYF	TRBV12-3/TRBV12-4	TRBJ2-3
CAWDSDTGELFF	TRBV7-9	TRBJ2-2
CSADRETGELFF	TRBV29-1	TRBJ2-2
CASRQVDNEQFF	TRBV23-1	TRBJ2-1
CASSVGPDRVYEQYF	TRBV9	TRBJ2-7
CASSHETYEQYF	TRBV7-9	TRBJ2-7
CSARDYAGSYNSPLHF	TRBV20-1	TRBJ1-6
CASSLSTPPGQISYAEQFF	TRBV28	TRBJ2-1
CASSSPTPLDTQYF	TRBV28	TRBJ2-3
CASSDSSLNQPQHF	TRBV10-1	TRBJ1-5
CASSLLVNEQFF	TRBV28	TRBJ2-1
CASSSRGLHYEQYF	TRBV5-6	TRBJ2-7
CASSGTAFGNQPQHF	TRBV19	TRBJ1-5
CASSYVGRPGYNEQFF	TRBV28	TRBJ2-1
CSVVLAGGPGTGELFF	TRBV29-1	TRBJ2-2
CASSLEASGGYNEQFF	TRBV7-3	TRBJ2-1
CSARTGEFYEQYF	TRBV20-1	TRBJ2-7
CASSMDLSTKNIQYF	TRBV5-4	TRBJ2-4